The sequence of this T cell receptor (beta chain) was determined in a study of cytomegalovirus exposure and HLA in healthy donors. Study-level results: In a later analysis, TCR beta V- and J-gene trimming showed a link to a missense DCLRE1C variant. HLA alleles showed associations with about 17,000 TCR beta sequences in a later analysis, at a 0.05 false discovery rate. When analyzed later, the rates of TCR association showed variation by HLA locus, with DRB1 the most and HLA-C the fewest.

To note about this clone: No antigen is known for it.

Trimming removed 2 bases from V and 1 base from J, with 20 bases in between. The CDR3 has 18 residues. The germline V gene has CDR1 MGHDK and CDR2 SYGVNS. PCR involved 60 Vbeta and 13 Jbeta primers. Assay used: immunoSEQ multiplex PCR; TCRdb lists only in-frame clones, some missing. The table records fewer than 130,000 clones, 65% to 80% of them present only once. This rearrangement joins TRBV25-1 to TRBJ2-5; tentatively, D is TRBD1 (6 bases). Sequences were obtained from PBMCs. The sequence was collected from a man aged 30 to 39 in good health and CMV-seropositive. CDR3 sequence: CASSEIGQSQPPQETQYF. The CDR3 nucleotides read TGTGCCAGCAGTGAAATTGGACAGTCTCAACCTCCCCAAGAGACCCAGTACTTC.